A single sample gave rise to the 5 T cell receptor beta chains below, sequenced in a study of PD-1 blockade in classical Hodgkin lymphoma. The repertoire was sequenced with immunoSEQ multiplex PCR; TCRdb's copy has only in-frame clones and lacks some. The sample comprises around 19,000 clones, about 80% of which are singletons, and 6.5% to 7.5% rests with the top ten. Time point here: cycle 4 day 1 (C4D1), after less than 7 weeks of nivolumab. Every patient had relapsed following autologous stem cell transplantation, and cohorts differed in brentuximab vedotin exposure. Here the sequenced sample was peripheral blood mononuclear cells (PBMCs), taken before the fourth cycle of nivolumab. The receptors derive from a human donor with classical Hodgkin lymphoma.

The chain combines TRBV28 with TRBJ1-4; 7 positions agree with TRBD1. The CDR3 covers 12 residues. The V segment lost 7 bases and the J segment 11 bases; nucleotides outside the gene matches: 7. In germline, CDR1 is MDHEN, CDR2 SYDVKM. CDR3 coding DNA: TGTGCCAGCACCACAGGGACAGTCAAACTGTTTTTT. Its protein is CASTTGTVKLFF.

The V gene is TRBV4-1, the J gene TRBJ1-4, with D hard to call. This CDR3 has 16 residues. Trimming pared 0 bases from V and 0 bases from J, leaving 8 bases between. Germline assignment: CDR1 MGHRA and CDR2 YSYEKL. The CDR3 sequence: CASSQDNGATNEKLFF. CDR3 in DNA: TGCGCCAGCAGCCAAGATAACGGGGCAACTAATGAAAAACTGTTTTTT.

Of note for this clone: At one boundary the junction diverges from the germline segment, which might be a read error. The chain joins TRBV20-1 to TRBJ1-2; 9 bases match TRBD1. CDR3 length equals 11 residues. The V gene's germline CDR1 is DFQATT and CDR2 SNEGSKA (reference sequence). The CDR3 here is CSARQGGGPPF. The CDR3 DNA follows: TGCAGTGCTCGACAGGGGGGGGGCCCCCCATTC.

This clone has just one count. The chain links TRBV28 to TRBJ2-2; 10 bases agree with TRBD2. Germline lookup yields CDR1 MDHEN and CDR2 SYDVKM. The CDR3 covers 17 residues. V shed 7 bases and J 4 bases; nucleotides not matched to a gene: 12. The CDR3 region has the DNA TGTGCCAGCACCCCAAGAACTAGCGGGACGCGCACCGGGGAGCTGTTTTTT. Residues: CASTPRTSGTRTGELFF.

The rearrangement uses TRBV10-3 and TRBJ2-1; 9 nucleotides agree with TRBD2. V trimming: 5 bases; J trimming: 4 bases; junction bases outside the gene matches: 6. Germline V CDR1 and CDR2: ENHRY, SYGVKD. This CDR3 has 15 residues. The chain's CDR3 is CAISTSGGSYNEQFF. The CDR3 coding sequence is TGTGCCATCAGTACGAGCGGGGGGTCTTACAATGAGCAGTTCTTC.